The present TCR beta chain was sequenced within a study of blood T cell repertoires in COVID-19. The germline gives CDR1 KGHDR, CDR2 SFDVKD. Trimming at V came to 2 bases and at J to 7 bases, leaving 13 bases not matched to a gene. The CDR3 consists of 17 residues. In the authors' workflow: Researchers report that nucleated cell counts were estimated from reference gene primer amplification. Sequencing used immunoSEQ multiplex PCR; TCRdb keeps in-frame clones, though not all of them. V, J and clone size reflect that table, while D and trimming were determined from the DNA. The sample carries fewer than 65,000 clones, under 95% recorded once.

The source is a human donor in a cohort sampled during active COVID-19. The specimen was peripheral blood. The chain combines TRBV24-1 with TRBJ2-1, with TRBD1 identical over 7 bases. CDR3 protein: CATSDSGWSEGANEQFF. CDR3 coding DNA: TGTGCCACCAGTGATTCTGGCTGGTCTGAGGGGGCGAATGAGCAGTTCTTC.